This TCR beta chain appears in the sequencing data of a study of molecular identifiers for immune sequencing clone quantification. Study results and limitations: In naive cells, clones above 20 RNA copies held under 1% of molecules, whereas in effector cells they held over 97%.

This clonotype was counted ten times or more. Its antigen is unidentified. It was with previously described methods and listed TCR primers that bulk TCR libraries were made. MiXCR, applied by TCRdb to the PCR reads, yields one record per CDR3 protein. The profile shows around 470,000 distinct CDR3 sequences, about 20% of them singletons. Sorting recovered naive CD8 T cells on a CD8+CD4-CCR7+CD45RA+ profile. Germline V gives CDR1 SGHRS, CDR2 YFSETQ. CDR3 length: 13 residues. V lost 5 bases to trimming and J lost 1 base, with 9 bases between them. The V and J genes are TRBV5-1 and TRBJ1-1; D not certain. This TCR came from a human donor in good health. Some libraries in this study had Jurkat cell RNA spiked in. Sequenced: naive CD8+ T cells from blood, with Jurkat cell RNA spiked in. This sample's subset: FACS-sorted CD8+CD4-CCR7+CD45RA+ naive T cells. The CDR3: CASRAGPNTEAFF. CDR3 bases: TGCGCCAGCAGGGCAGGACCGAACACTGAAGCTTTCTTT.